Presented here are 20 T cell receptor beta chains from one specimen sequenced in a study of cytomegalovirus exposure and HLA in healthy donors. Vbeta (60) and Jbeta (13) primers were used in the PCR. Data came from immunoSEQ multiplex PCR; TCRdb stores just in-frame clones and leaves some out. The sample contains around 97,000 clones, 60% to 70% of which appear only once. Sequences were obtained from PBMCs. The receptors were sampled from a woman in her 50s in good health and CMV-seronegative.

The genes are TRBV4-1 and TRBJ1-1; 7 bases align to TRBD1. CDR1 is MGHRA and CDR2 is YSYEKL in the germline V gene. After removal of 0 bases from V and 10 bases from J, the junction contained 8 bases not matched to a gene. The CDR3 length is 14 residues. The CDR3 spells CASSQEVSAGGAFF. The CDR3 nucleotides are TGCGCCAGCAGCCAAGAAGTCTCGGCAGGGGGAGCTTTCTTT.

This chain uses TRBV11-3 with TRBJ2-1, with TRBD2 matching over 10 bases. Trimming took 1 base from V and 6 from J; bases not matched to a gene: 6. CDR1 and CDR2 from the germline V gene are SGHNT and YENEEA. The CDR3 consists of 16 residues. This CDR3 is CASSLGLAGVGNEQFF. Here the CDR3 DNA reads TGTGCCAGCAGCTTAGGGCTAGCGGGAGTAGGCAATGAGCAGTTCTTC.

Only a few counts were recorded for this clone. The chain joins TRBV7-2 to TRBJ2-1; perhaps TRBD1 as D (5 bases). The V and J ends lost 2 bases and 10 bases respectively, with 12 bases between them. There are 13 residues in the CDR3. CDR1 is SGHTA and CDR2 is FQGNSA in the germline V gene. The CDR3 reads CASSLFPRTEQFF. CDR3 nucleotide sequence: TGTGCCAGCAGCTTATTTCCGAGGACAGAGCAGTTCTTC. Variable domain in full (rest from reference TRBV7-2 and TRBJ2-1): GAGVSQSPSNKVTEKGKDVELRCDPISGHTALYWYRQSLGQGLEFLIYFQGNSAPDKSGLPSDRFSAERTGGSVSTLTIQRTQQEDSAVYLCASSLFPRTEQFFGPGTRLTVL.

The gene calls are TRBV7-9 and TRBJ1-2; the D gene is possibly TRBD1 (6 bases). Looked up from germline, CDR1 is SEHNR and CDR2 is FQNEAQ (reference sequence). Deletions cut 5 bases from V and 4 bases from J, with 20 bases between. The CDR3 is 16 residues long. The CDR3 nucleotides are TGTGCCAGCAGCAAACCAACAGGGCGGACTTCCTATGGCTACACCTTC. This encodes CASSKPTGRTSYGYTF.

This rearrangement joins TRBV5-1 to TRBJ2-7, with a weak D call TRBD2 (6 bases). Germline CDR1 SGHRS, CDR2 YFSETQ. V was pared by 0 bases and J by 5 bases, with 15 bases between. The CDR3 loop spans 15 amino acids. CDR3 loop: CASSLASRSGDEQYF. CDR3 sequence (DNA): TGCGCCAGCAGCTTGGCGAGCAGGTCGGGGGACGAGCAGTACTTC.

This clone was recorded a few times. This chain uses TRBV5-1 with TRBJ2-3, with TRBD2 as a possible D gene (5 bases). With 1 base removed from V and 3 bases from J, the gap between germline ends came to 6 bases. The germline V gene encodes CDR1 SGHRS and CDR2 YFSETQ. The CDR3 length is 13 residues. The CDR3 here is CASSLSGTDTQYF. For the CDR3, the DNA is TGCGCCAGCAGCTTGTCGGGAACAGATACGCAGTATTTT.

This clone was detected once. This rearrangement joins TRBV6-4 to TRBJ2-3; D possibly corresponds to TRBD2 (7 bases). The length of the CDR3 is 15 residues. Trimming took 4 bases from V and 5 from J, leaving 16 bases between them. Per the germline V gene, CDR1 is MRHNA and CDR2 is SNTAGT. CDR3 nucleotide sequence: TGTGCCAGCAGTGGCTCGTCAGGGGAGGGAGATACGCAGTATTTT. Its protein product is CASSGSSGEGDTQYF.

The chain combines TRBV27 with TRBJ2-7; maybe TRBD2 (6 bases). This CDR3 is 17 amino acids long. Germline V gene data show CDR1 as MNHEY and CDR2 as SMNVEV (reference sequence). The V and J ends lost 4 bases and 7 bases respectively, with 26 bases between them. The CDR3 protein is CASSSQDGGTGYYEQYF. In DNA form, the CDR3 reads TGTGCCAGCAGTTCCCAAGATGGGGGGACGGGATACTATGAGCAGTACTTC.

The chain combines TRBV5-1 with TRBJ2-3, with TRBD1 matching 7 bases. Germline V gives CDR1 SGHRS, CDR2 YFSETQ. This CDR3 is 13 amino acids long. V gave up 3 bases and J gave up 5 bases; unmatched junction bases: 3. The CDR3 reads CASSSGQKDTQYF. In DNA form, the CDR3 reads TGCGCCAGCAGCTCGGGACAGAAAGATACGCAGTATTTT.

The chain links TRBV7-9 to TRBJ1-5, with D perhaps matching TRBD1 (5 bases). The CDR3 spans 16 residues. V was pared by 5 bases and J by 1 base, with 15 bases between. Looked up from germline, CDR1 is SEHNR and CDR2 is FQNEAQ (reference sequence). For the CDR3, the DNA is TGTGCCAGCAGCCGCTTTGGGGCAGAGAGCAATCAGCCCCAGCATTTT. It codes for CASSRFGAESNQPQHF.

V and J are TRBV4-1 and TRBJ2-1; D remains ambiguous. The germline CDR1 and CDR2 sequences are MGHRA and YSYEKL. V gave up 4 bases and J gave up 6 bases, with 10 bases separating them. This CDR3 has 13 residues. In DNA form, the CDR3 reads TGCGCCAGCAGCCCCAGCGACTTCAATGAGCAGTTCTTC. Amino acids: CASSPSDFNEQFF.

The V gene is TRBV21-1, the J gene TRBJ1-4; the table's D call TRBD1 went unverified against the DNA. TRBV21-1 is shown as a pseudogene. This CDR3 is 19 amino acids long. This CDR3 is CASSKWDDRAKDTNEKLFF. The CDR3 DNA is TGTGCCAGCAGCAAATGGGATGACAGGGCTAAAGATACTAATGAAAAACTGTTTTTT.

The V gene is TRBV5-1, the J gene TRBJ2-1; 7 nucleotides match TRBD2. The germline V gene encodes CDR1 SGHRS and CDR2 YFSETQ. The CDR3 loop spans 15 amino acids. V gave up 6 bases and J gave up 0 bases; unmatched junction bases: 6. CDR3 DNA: TGCGCCAGCAAGGGCGGGGGACGCTCCTACAATGAGCAGTTCTTC. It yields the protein CASKGGGRSYNEQFF.

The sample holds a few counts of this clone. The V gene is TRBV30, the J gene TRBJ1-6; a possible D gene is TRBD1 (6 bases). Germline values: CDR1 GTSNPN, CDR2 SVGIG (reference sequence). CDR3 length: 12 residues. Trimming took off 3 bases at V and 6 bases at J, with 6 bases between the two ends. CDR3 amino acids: CAWRGANSPLHF. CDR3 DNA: TGTGCCTGGAGGGGGGCTAATTCACCCCTCCACTTT. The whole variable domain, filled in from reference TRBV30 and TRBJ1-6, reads SQTIHQWPATLVQPVGSPLSLECTVEGTSNPNLYWYRQAAGRGLQLLFYSVGIGQISSEVPQNLSASRPQDRQFILSSKKLLLSDSGFYLCAWRGANSPLHFGNGTRLTVT.

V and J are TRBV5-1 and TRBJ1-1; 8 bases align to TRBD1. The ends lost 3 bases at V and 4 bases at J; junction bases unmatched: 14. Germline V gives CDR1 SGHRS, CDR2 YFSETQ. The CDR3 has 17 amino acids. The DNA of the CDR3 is TGCGCCAGCAGCTCACCCAGGGGGCTTGATTTGGGCACTGAAGCTTTCTTT. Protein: CASSSPRGLDLGTEAFF.

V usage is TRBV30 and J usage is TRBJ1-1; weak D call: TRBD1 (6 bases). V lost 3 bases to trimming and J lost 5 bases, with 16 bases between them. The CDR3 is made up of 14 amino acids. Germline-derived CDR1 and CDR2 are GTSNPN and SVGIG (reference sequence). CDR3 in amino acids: CAWRKGGGRTEAFF. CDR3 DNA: TGTGCCTGGAGAAAGGGGGGGGGTAGGACTGAAGCTTTCTTT.

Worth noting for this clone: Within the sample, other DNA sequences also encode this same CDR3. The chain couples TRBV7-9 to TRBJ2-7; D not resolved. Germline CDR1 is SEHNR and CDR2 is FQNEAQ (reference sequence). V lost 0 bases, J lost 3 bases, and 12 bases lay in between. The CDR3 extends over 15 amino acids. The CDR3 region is CASSLAPTPNYEQYF. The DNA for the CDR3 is TGTGCCAGCAGCTTAGCGCCTACCCCCAACTACGAGCAGTACTTC.

The CDR3 protein is CASSLGRTSGNTIYF. The CDR3 DNA reads TGTGCCAGCAGCTTGGGGCGGACCTCTGGAAACACCATATATTTT. This sequence joins TRBV7-6 and TRBJ1-3; tentatively, D is TRBD1 (5 bases). Between the trimmed V and J ends, which lost 3 bases and 0 bases, there was a span of 9 bases. Per the germline V gene, CDR1 is SGHVS and CDR2 is FNYEAQ. This CDR3 has 15 residues.

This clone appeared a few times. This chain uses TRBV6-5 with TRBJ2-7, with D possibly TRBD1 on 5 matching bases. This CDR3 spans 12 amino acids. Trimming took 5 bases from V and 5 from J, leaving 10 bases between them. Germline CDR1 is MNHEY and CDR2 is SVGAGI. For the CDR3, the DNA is TGTGCCAGCAGTAAAACAGGTAACGAGCAGTACTTC. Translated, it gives CASSKTGNEQYF.

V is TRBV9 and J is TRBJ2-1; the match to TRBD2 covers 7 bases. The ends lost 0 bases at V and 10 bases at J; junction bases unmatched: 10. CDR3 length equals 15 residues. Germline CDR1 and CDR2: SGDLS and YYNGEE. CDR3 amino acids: CASSVGGGLGLEQFF. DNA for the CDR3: TGTGCCAGCAGCGTAGGAGGCGGGCTGGGACTAGAGCAGTTCTTC.